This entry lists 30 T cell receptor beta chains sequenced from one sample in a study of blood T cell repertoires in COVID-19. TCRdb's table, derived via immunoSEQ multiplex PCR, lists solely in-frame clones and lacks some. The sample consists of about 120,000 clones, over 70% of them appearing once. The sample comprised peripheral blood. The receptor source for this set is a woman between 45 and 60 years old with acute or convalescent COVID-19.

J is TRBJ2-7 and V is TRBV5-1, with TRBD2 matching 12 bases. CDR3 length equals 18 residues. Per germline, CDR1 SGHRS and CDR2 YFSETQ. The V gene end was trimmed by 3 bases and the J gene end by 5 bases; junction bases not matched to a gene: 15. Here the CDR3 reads CASSSHGLAGTRRNEQYF. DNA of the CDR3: TGCGCCAGCAGCTCACATGGACTAGCGGGGACAAGGAGGAACGAGCAGTACTTC.

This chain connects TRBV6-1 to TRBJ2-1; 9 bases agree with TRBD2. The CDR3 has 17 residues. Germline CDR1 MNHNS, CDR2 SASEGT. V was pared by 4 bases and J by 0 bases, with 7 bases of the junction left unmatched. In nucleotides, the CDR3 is TGTGCCAGCAGTGGAAGTAGCGGGAGTGTCTCCTACAATGAGCAGTTCTTC. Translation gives CASSGSSGSVSYNEQFF.

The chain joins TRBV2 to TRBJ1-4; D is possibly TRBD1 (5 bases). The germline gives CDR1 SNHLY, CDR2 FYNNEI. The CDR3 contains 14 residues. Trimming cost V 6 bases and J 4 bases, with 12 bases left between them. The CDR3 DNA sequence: TGTGCCAGCAGACCCGGGACTTATAATGAAAAACTGTTTTTT. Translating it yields CASRPGTYNEKLFF.

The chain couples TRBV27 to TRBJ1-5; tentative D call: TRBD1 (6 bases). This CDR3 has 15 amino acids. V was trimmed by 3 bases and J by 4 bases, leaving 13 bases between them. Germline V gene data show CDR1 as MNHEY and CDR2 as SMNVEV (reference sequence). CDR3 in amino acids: CASSFRGGRNQPQHF. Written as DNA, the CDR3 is TGTGCCAGCAGTTTTAGGGGGGGACGGAATCAGCCCCAGCATTTT.

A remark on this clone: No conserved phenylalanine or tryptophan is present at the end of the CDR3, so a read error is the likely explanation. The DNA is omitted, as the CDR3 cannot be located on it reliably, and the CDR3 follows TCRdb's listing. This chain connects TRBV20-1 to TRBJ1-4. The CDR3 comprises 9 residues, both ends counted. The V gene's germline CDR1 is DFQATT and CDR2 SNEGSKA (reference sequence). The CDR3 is CSAPGLSGL.

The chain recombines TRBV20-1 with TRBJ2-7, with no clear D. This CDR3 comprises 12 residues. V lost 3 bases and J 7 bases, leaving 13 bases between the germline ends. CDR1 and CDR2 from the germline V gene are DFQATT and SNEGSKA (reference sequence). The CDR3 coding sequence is TGCAGTGCTAGTATCACCTCCGGGGAGCAGTACTTC. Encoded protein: CSASITSGEQYF.

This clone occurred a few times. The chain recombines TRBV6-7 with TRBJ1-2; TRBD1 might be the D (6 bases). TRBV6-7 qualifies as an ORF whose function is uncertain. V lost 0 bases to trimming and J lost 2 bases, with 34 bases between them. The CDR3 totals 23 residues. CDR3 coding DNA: TGTGCCAGCAGTTACTCGGAGACCGGGACAAGGGGTATGGACTCGGTGGGCAACTATGGCTACACCTTC. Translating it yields CASSYSETGTRGMDSVGNYGYTF.

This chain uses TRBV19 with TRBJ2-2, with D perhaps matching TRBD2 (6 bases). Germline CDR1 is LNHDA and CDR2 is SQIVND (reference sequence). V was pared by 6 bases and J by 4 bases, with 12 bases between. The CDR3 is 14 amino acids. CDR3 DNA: TGTGCCAGTAGCTACTCTAGCGCCACCGGGGAGCTGTTTTTT. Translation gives CASSYSSATGELFF.

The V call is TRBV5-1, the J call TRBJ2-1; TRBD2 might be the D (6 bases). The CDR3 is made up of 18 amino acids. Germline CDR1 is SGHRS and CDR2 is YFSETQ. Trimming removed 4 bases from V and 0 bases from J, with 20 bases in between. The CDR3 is CASSPLATTTSSYNEQFF. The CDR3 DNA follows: TGCGCCAGCAGCCCGCTAGCGACTACAACTAGCTCCTACAATGAGCAGTTCTTC.

CDR3 in amino acids: CASFISGANVLTF. The CDR3 bases are TGTGCCAGCTTCATCTCTGGGGCCAACGTCCTGACTTTC. The rearrangement uses TRBV18 and TRBJ2-6; D not resolved. Trimming cost V 7 bases and J 0 bases, with 4 bases left between them. CDR1 is KGHSH, CDR2 LQKENI, per germline. The CDR3 loop spans 13 amino acids.

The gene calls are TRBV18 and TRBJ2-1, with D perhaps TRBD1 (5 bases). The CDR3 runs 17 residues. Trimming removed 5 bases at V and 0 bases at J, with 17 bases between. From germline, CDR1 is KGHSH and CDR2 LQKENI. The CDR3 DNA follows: TGTGCCAGCTCATCAACAGGAGTTCAAGGCTCCTACAATGAGCAGTTCTTC. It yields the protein CASSSTGVQGSYNEQFF.

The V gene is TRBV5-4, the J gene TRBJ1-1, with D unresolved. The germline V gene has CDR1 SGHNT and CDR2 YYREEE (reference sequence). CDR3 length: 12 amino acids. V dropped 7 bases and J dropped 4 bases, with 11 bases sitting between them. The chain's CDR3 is CASGELTTEAFF. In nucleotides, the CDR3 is TGTGCCAGCGGGGAGTTAACCACTGAAGCTTTCTTT. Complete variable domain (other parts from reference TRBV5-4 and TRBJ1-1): ETGVTQSPTHLIKTRGQQVTLRCSSQSGHNTVSWYQQALGQGPQFIFQYYREEENGRGNFPPRFSGLQFPNYSSELNVNALELDDSALYLCASGELTTEAFFGQGTRLTVV.

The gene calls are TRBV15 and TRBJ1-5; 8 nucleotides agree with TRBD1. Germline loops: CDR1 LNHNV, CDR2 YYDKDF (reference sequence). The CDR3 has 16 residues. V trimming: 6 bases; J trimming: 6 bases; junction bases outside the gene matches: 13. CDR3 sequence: CATRQKQGDQAQPQHF. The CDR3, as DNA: TGTGCCACCAGGCAAAAACAGGGGGATCAGGCTCAGCCCCAGCATTTT.

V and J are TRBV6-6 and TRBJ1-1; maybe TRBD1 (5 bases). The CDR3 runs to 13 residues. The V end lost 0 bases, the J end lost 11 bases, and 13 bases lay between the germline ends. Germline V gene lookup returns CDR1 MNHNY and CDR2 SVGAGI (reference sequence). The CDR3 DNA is TGTGCCAGCAGTTACTCTTCTCAGGGTCGGGCTTTCTTT. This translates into CASSYSSQGRAFF.

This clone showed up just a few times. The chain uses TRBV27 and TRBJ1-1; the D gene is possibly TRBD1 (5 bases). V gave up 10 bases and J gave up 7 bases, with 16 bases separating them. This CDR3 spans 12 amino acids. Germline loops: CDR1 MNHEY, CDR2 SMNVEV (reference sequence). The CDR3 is CATSGLPHEAFF. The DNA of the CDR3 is TGTGCCACTTCGGGACTACCCCATGAAGCTTTCTTT.

CDR3 nucleotides: TGCGCCAGCAGCCAAGTTTTTGTTATGAACACTGAAGCTTTCTTT. Its protein is CASSQVFVMNTEAFF. The V gene is TRBV4-1, the J gene TRBJ1-1; D remains ambiguous. Germline values: CDR1 MGHRA, CDR2 YSYEKL. Trimming shortened V by 1 base and J by 0 bases, and 9 bases separated the two germline ends. There are 15 residues in the CDR3.

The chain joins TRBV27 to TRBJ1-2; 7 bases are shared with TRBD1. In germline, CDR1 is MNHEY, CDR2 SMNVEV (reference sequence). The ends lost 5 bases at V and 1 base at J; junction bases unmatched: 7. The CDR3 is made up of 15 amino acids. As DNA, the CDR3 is TGTGCCAGCAGTACCCGGGACAGATTTAACTATGGCTACACCTTC. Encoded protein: CASSTRDRFNYGYTF.

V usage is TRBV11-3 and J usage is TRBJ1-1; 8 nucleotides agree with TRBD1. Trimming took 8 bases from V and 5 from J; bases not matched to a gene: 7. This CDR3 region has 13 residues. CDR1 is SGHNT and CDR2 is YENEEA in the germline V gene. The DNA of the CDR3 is TGTGCCAGCCCCACAGGGGGTCGAACTGAAGCTTTCTTT. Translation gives CASPTGGRTEAFF.

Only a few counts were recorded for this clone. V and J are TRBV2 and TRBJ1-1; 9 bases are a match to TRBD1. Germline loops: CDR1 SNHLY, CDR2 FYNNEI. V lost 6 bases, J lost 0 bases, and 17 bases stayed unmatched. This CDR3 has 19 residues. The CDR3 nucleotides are TGTGCCAGCAGGGATTATACAGGGGGCAGCAGTCGGATGAACACTGAAGCTTTCTTT. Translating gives CASRDYTGGSSRMNTEAFF.

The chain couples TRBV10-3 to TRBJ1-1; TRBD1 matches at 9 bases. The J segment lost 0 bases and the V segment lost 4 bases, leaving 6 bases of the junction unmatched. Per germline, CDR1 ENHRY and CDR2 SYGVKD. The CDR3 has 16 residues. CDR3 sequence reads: CAISGRGDRVNTEAFF. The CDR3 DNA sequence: TGTGCCATCAGTGGGAGGGGGGACAGGGTGAACACTGAAGCTTTCTTT.

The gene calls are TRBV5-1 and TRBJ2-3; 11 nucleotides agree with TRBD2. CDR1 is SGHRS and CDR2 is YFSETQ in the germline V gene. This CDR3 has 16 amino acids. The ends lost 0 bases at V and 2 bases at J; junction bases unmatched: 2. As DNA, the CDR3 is TGCGCCAGCAGCTTGGCGACTAGCGGGGCCACAGATACGCAGTATTTT. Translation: CASSLATSGATDTQYF.

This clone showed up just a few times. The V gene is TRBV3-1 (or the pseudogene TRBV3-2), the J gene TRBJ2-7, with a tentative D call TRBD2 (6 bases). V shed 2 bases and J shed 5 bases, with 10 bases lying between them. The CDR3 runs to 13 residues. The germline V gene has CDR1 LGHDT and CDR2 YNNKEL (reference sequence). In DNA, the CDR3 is TGTGCCAGCAGCCAATCTGCGGGACACGAGCAGTACTTC. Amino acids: CASSQSAGHEQYF.

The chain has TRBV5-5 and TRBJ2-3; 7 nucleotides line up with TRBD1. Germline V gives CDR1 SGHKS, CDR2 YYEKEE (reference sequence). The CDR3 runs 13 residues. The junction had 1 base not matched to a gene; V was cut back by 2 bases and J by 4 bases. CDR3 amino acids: CASSFQGADTQYF. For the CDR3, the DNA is TGTGCCAGCAGCTTCCAGGGGGCAGATACGCAGTATTTT.

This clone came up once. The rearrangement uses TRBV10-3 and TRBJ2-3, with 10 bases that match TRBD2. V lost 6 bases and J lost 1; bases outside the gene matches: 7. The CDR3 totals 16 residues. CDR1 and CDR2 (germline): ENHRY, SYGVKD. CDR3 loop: CAISTGLAAGTDTQYF. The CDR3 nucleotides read TGTGCCATCAGCACCGGACTAGCGGCTGGCACAGATACGCAGTATTTT.

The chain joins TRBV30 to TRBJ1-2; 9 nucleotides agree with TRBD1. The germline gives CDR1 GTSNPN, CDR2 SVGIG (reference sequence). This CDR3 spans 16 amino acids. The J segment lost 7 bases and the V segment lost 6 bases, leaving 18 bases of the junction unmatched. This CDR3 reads CACSSAPGTGFGGYTF. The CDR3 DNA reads TGTGCCTGTTCCAGCGCCCCGGGGACAGGGTTTGGTGGCTACACCTTC.

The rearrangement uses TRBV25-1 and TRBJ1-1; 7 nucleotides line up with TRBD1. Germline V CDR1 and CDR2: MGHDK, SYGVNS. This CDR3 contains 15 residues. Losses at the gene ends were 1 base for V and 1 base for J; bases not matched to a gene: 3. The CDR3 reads CASSESRTGNTEAFF. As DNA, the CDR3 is TGTGCCAGCAGTGAATCTCGGACAGGGAACACTGAAGCTTTCTTT.

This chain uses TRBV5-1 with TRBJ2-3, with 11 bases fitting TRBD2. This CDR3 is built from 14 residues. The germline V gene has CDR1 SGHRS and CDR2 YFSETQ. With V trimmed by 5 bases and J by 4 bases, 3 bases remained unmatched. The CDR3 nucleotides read TGCGCCAGCAGACTAGCGGGGGTACCAGATACGCAGTATTTT. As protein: CASRLAGVPDTQYF.

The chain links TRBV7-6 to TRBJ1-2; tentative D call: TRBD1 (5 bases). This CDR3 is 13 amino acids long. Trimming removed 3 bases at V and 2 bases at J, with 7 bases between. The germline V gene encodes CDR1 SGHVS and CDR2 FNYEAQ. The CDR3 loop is CASSFTGNYGYTF. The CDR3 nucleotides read TGTGCCAGCAGCTTTACAGGAAACTATGGCTACACCTTC.

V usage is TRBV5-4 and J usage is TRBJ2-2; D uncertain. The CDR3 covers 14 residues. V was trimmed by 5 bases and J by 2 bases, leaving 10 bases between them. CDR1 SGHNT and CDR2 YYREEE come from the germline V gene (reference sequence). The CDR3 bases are TGTGCCAGCAGTGTAGCCCAAAACACCGGGGAGCTGTTTTTT. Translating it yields CASSVAQNTGELFF.

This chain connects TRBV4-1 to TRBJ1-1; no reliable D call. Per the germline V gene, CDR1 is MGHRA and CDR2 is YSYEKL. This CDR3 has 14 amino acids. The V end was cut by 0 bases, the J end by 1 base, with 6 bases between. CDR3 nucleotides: TGCGCCAGCAGCCAAGAAACAGCGAACACTGAAGCTTTCTTT. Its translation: CASSQETANTEAFF.